What follows are 11 T cell receptor beta chains derived from one specimen sequenced in a study of CD8 T cells in Susac syndrome. Reverse transcription of roughly 0.5 to 1 ug RNA used random hexamers. TCRdb recomputed calls from the immunoSEQ multiplex PCR reads with MiXCR, one row per CDR3 protein. Of roughly 200,000 distinct CDR3 sequences in the sample, over 90% were seen once. The sample consisted of CD4+ T cells from PBMCs. The receptors shown here come from a human donor with multiple sclerosis.

The chain links TRBV3-1 to TRBJ1-1; no firm D call. This CDR3 has 12 amino acids. Germline-derived CDR1 and CDR2 are LGHDT and YNNKEL (reference sequence). V was shortened by 1 base and J by 6 bases, with 6 bases between the two germline ends. The CDR3 DNA reads TGTGCCAGCAGCCAAGGCACAGCTGAAGCTTTCTTT. It encodes CASSQGTAEAFF. The variable domain in full, with the rest retrieved from reference TRBV3-1 and TRBJ1-1, is DTAVSQTPKYLVTQMGNDKSIKCEQNLGHDTMYWYKQDSKKFLKIMFSYNNKELIINETVPNRFSPKSPDKAHLNLHINSLELGDSAVYFCASSQGTAEAFFGQGTRLTVV.

This sequence joins TRBV3-1 and TRBJ2-3; D is unresolved. The CDR3 is 13 residues long. V lost 1 base to trimming and J lost 2 bases, with 4 bases between them. Germline V gives CDR1 LGHDT, CDR2 YNNKEL (reference sequence). CDR3 region: CASSQVSTDTQYF. CDR3 DNA: TGTGCCAGCAGCCAAGTCTCCACAGATACGCAGTATTTT.

The V call is TRBV29-1, the J call TRBJ2-7; no reliable D call. V was trimmed by 6 bases and J by 5 bases, leaving 14 bases between them. The CDR3 runs to 12 residues. From germline, CDR1 is SQVTM and CDR2 ANQGSEA. Here the CDR3 DNA reads TGCAGCGTACGGGCCTCCGTGGACGAGCAGTACTTC. Protein: CSVRASVDEQYF.

The genes are TRBV5-4 and TRBJ2-7; D might be TRBD1 (5 bases). The CDR3 extends over 14 amino acids. Trimming took off 2 bases at V and 6 bases at J, with 15 bases between the two ends. The germline CDR1 and CDR2 sequences are SGHNT and YYREEE (reference sequence). The CDR3 coding sequence is TGTGCCAGCAGCTTAGAACAGGTCGGCGGCGAGCAGTACTTC. This sequence encodes CASSLEQVGGEQYF.

The chain joins TRBV7-9 to TRBJ2-5; D possibly corresponds to TRBD1 (6 bases). This CDR3 spans 16 amino acids. Germline values: CDR1 SEHNR, CDR2 FQNEAQ (reference sequence). Trimming removed 4 bases from V and 7 bases from J, with 22 bases in between. Here the CDR3 reads CASSSGAAEPGWTQYF. For the CDR3, the DNA is TGTGCCAGCAGCTCAGGGGCGGCCGAACCAGGGTGGACCCAGTACTTC.

In nucleotides, the CDR3 is TGTGCCATCAGCGTCGCGGGCGGAGGTGATGAGCAGTTCTTC. This translates into CAISVAGGGDEQFF. This chain links TRBV10-3 with TRBJ2-1; perhaps TRBD2 as D (5 bases). V dropped 6 bases and J dropped 8 bases, with 17 bases sitting between them. Germline CDR1 is ENHRY and CDR2 is SYGVKD. The CDR3 runs 14 residues.

The chain has TRBV29-1 and TRBJ1-1; a weak D match, TRBD1 (5 bases). V gave up 7 bases and J gave up 0 bases, with 15 bases separating them. The CDR3 has 14 residues. CDR1 is SQVTM and CDR2 is ANQGSEA in the germline V gene. CDR3 amino acids: CSGIARQLNTEAFF. For the CDR3, the DNA is TGCAGCGGAATCGCGCGACAGTTGAACACTGAAGCTTTCTTT.

The V call is TRBV23-1, the J call TRBJ2-4; D is undetermined. TRBV23-1 belongs to the ORF category, with a function that is uncertain. Trimming cost V 4 bases and J 3 bases, with 10 bases left between them. The CDR3 runs 14 residues. The CDR3 bases are TGCGCCAGCAGTCCTCGATCTTTCAAAAACATTCAGTACTTC. Translating it yields CASSPRSFKNIQYF.

This clonotype came up once. This chain connects TRBV30 to TRBJ1-1, with D unresolved. Germline V gene data show CDR1 as GTSNPN and CDR2 as SVGIG (reference sequence). V dropped 3 bases and J dropped 3 bases, with 17 bases sitting between them. The CDR3 is 15 amino acids. The CDR3 nucleotides read TGTGCCTGGAGAGGCCGGGTCCTGCTGGACACTGAAGCTTTCTTT. Translated: CAWRGRVLLDTEAFF.

This sequence joins TRBV29-1 and TRBJ1-3; D remains ambiguous. From germline, CDR1 is SQVTM and CDR2 ANQGSEA. Trimming removed 6 bases from V and 0 bases from J, with 12 bases in between. The CDR3 spans 14 residues. CDR3 bases: TGCAGCGTAGTGACGGGAGACTCTGGAAACACCATATATTTT. Its translation is CSVVTGDSGNTIYF.

This clonotype was seen just once. The rearrangement joins TRBV30 to TRBJ1-4; D not certain. This CDR3 region has 11 residues. The germline V gene has CDR1 GTSNPN and CDR2 SVGIG (reference sequence). The V and J ends lost 3 bases and 6 bases respectively, with 5 bases between them. The CDR3, as DNA: TGTGCCTGGAGGACCGATGAAAAACTGTTTTTT. Encoded protein: CAWRTDEKLFF.